Shown below are 26 T cell receptor beta chains from a single sample sequenced in a study of beta chain features in type 1 diabetes. Study observations and caveats: Shorter TCRB CDR3s, moderately but significantly so, were found in Type 1 diabetes patients in all four CD4+ subsets.

Every isolated RNA sample was fully reverse transcribed, so sequencing captured expressed TCRB transcripts. Measured with immunoSEQ multiplex PCR; TCRdb has only the in-frame clones, and not every one. The repertoire consists of some 290,000 clones, with roughly an eighth occurring once and the leading ten covering 0.017%. These receptors' targets are unknown. Sequenced material: naive CD4+ T cells from blood. Receptor source: a man aged 25-40 years with type 1 diabetes.

The chain employs TRBV28 and TRBJ2-5; no firm D call. Germline CDR1 and CDR2: MDHEN and SYDVKM. Trimming removed 2 bases at V and 4 bases at J, with 5 bases between. The CDR3 has 12 amino acids. CDR3 sequence reads: CASSLKRETQYF. The CDR3 bases are TGTGCCAGCAGTTTAAAGCGAGAGACCCAGTACTTC.

As to this clone: Other DNA sequences within the sample encode an identical CDR3. This sequence joins TRBV9 and TRBJ1-4; weak D call: TRBD1 (6 bases). The germline gives CDR1 SGDLS, CDR2 YYNGEE. V gave up 0 bases and J gave up 0 bases, with 6 bases separating them. CDR3 length: 15 residues. CDR3 bases: TGTGCCAGCAGCGTAGCAGGGGCAACTAATGAAAAACTGTTTTTT. Translated, it gives CASSVAGATNEKLFF.

This clone was counted a few times. V usage is TRBV7-9 and J usage is TRBJ2-1; D not resolved. CDR3 length: 13 amino acids. Germline V gene lookup returns CDR1 SEHNR and CDR2 FQNEAQ (reference sequence). The ends were cut back, 1 base at V and 9 bases at J, with 10 bases in the middle. The CDR3 region is CASSLVLLAEQFF. For the CDR3, the DNA is TGTGCCAGCAGCTTAGTATTGCTGGCTGAGCAGTTCTTC.

This clone has a handful of counts. The chain joins TRBV11-1 to TRBJ2-2, with 9 positions matching TRBD2. J was trimmed by 5 bases and V by 6 bases; bases with no gene match: 7. Germline CDR1 and CDR2: SGHAT and FQDESV (reference sequence). This CDR3 contains 15 residues. The CDR3 sequence is CASSQAGGRTGELFF. Here the CDR3 DNA reads TGTGCCAGCAGTCAAGCGGGAGGACGGACCGGGGAGCTGTTTTTT.

The sample holds a few counts of this clone. V gene TRBV7-3 combines with J gene TRBJ2-3; unclear D gene. The CDR3 covers 13 residues. The germline CDR1 and CDR2 sequences are SGHTA and FQGTGA. Trimming shortened V by 5 bases and J by 1 base, and 7 bases separated the two germline ends. CDR3 sequence (DNA): TGTGCCAGCAGCCCCCGGGGCACAGATACGCAGTATTTT. Protein sequence: CASSPRGTDTQYF.

The V call is TRBV9, the J call TRBJ2-2; D perhaps matches TRBD1 (5 bases). V was pared by 4 bases and J by 5 bases, with 18 bases between. Germline-derived CDR1 and CDR2 are SGDLS and YYNGEE. This CDR3 spans 16 amino acids. Written as DNA, the CDR3 is TGTGCCAGCAGCAGCCGGGTCAACCAGGGAACCGGGGAGCTGTTTTTT. Translation gives CASSSRVNQGTGELFF.

This clone came up a few times. The chain links TRBV7-2 to TRBJ1-1; maybe TRBD1 (5 bases). Germline loops: CDR1 SGHTA, CDR2 FQGNSA. The CDR3 spans 14 residues. V was trimmed by 5 bases and J by 4 bases, leaving 14 bases between them. The CDR3 loop is CASSPFGGGTEAFF. CDR3 DNA sequence: TGTGCCAGCAGCCCCTTTGGGGGAGGCACTGAAGCTTTCTTT.

In DNA form, the CDR3 reads TGTGCCAGCAGCCAGACTCCGGACTTTGCACCCGGGGAGCTGTTTTTT. Amino acids: CASSQTPDFAPGELFF. The chain has TRBV7-3 and TRBJ2-2; the D gene is possibly TRBD2 (5 bases). V lost 5 bases and J lost 6, with 19 bases in between. The germline V gene has CDR1 SGHTA and CDR2 FQGTGA. CDR3 size: 16 residues.

This clone turned up a few times. The chain uses TRBV5-1 and TRBJ1-1; unclear D gene. The CDR3 extends over 20 amino acids. Per germline, CDR1 SGHRS and CDR2 YFSETQ. The germline V and J ends were trimmed by 0 bases and 0 bases, with 24 bases remaining between them. In DNA, the CDR3 is TGCGCCAGCAGCTTGGTTCCAGGCCTACCACACTCCTCAATGAACACTGAAGCTTTCTTT. Translating it yields CASSLVPGLPHSSMNTEAFF.

This clone occurred a few times. The V gene is TRBV7-2, the J gene TRBJ2-3; D remains unclear. The CDR3 is made up of 13 amino acids. Germline V CDR1 and CDR2: SGHTA, FQGNSA. The germline V and J ends were trimmed by 6 bases and 0 bases, with 7 bases remaining between them. CDR3 nucleotide sequence: TGTGCCAGCAGGGTGACAAGCACAGATACGCAGTATTTT. Protein product: CASRVTSTDTQYF.

In its sample, this clone was seen a few times. The genes are TRBV5-1 and TRBJ2-7; 14 bases map to TRBD2. This CDR3 spans 15 amino acids. V gave up 4 bases and J gave up 5 bases; unmatched junction bases: 5. Germline values: CDR1 SGHRS, CDR2 YFSETQ. The CDR3 spells CASSQGLAGADEQYF. Here the CDR3 DNA reads TGCGCCAGCAGCCAGGGACTAGCGGGAGCCGACGAGCAGTACTTC.

A few counts support this clone. The chain employs TRBV2 and TRBJ2-3; D remains unclear. CDR3 size: 12 residues. V dropped 6 bases and J dropped 2 bases, with 6 bases sitting between them. Germline V lookup: CDR1 SNHLY, CDR2 FYNNEI. CDR3 region: CASRQATDTQYF. The CDR3 DNA reads as TGTGCCAGCAGGCAGGCCACAGATACGCAGTATTTT.

The V call is TRBV7-3, the J call TRBJ2-1; a weak D match, TRBD2 (6 bases). Germline CDR1 and CDR2: SGHTA and FQGTGA. The CDR3 extends over 17 amino acids. V was clipped by 1 base and J by 9 bases, with 22 bases between them. The CDR3 DNA is TGTGCCAGCAGCTTAAGCCCGGGAAGGCTAGCGTCGGGTGAGCAGTTCTTC. This sequence encodes CASSLSPGRLASGEQFF.

The chain links TRBV7-3 to TRBJ2-7; 9 bases line up with TRBD1. This CDR3 region has 16 residues. Germline V gene sequence: CDR1 SGHTA, CDR2 FQGTGA. V dropped 0 bases and J dropped 5; count of bases not matched to a gene: 8. The CDR3 DNA is TGTGCCAGCAGCTTAACAGTAGGGACAGGGATCAACGAGCAGTACTTC. Residues: CASSLTVGTGINEQYF.

As regards this clone: The junction departs from germline at one end; a sequencing error may be responsible. The V call is TRBV28, the J call TRBJ2-7; the match to TRBD2 covers 7 bases. The germline gives CDR1 MDHEN, CDR2 SYDVKM. CDR3 length: 12 residues. The CDR3 DNA is TGTGCCAGCAGTCTTTCCGTAGCGGGCCCAGACTTC. It codes for CASSLSVAGPDF.

V usage is TRBV4-3 and J usage is TRBJ2-2; the D is unclear. This CDR3 is 13 amino acids long. In germline, CDR1 is LGHNA, CDR2 YSLEER. V was pared by 0 bases and J by 6 bases, with 5 bases between. The CDR3 is CASSQDRAGELFF. Written as DNA, the CDR3 is TGCGCCAGCAGCCAAGATCGGGCCGGGGAGCTGTTTTTT.

CDR3 sequence: CASSGIRGHGYTF. CDR3 DNA sequence: TGTGCCAGCAGCGGAATAAGGGGGCATGGCTACACCTTC. The V gene is TRBV7-6, the J gene TRBJ1-2, with TRBD1 matching over 7 bases. The CDR3 is 13 residues long. The V gene's germline CDR1 is SGHVS and CDR2 FNYEAQ. After removal of 5 bases from V and 6 bases from J, the junction contained 6 bases not matched to a gene. Drawing the rest from reference TRBV7-6 and TRBJ1-2, the complete variable domain is GAGVSQSPRYKVTKRGQDVALRCDPISGHVSLYWYRQALGQGPEFLTYFNYEAQQDKSGLPNDRFSAERPEGSISTLTIQRTEQRDSAMYRCASSGIRGHGYTFGSGTRLTVV.

The CDR3 nucleotides read TGTGCCAGCAGCGTAGGAGGCAGGGTCGGAACCGGGGAGCTGTTTTTT. Amino acid sequence: CASSVGGRVGTGELFF. The chain joins TRBV9 to TRBJ2-2; D perhaps matches TRBD1 (5 bases). The V end lost 0 bases, the J end lost 5 bases, and 14 bases lay between the germline ends. The CDR3 spans 16 residues. Germline CDR1 is SGDLS and CDR2 is YYNGEE.

This clone was seen more than once but under ten times. The chain uses TRBV14 and TRBJ1-2; D uncertain. V lost 0 bases, J lost 4 bases, and 9 bases lay in between. Per germline, CDR1 SGHDN and CDR2 FVKESK. This CDR3 comprises 14 residues. CDR3 DNA: TGTGCCAGCAGCCAAGACAAGCTGGTCTATGGCTACACCTTC. Translated: CASSQDKLVYGYTF. Looking up the rest from reference TRBV14 and TRBJ1-2 gives the full variable domain: EAGVTQFPSHSVIEKGQTVTLRCDPISGHDNLYWYRRVMGKEIKFLLHFVKESKQDESGMPNNRFLAERTGGTYSTLKVQPAELEDSGVYFCASSQDKLVYGYTFGSGTRLTVV.

V gene TRBV20-1 combines with J gene TRBJ1-1; no definite D call. Deletions cut 3 bases from V and 5 bases from J, with 4 bases between. The CDR3 consists of 10 residues. Germline-derived CDR1 and CDR2 are DFQATT and SNEGSKA (reference sequence). CDR3 loop: CSARYTEAFF. DNA of the CDR3: TGCAGTGCTAGGTATACTGAAGCTTTCTTT.

This clone occurred a few times. The V and J genes are TRBV9 and TRBJ2-1; tentatively, D is TRBD2 (6 bases). This CDR3 spans 16 amino acids. V lost 1 base and J 5 bases, leaving 16 bases between the germline ends. Germline CDR1 SGDLS, CDR2 YYNGEE. Written as DNA, the CDR3 is TGTGCCAGCAGCGTACCAACCGGGACGGGAGACAATGAGCAGTTCTTC. Its translation is CASSVPTGTGDNEQFF. The entire variable domain, with the rest obtained from reference TRBV9 and TRBJ2-1, is as follows: DSGVTQTPKHLITATGQRVTLRCSPRSGDLSVYWYQQSLDQGLQFLIQYYNGEERAKGNILERFSAQQFPDLHSELNLSSLELGDSALYFCASSVPTGTGDNEQFFGPGTRLTVL.

The J gene is TRBJ2-7, the V gene TRBV11-1, with a tentative D call TRBD1 (5 bases). Between the trimmed V and J ends, which lost 0 bases and 4 bases, there was a span of 16 bases. The CDR3 is 16 residues long. Per the germline V gene, CDR1 is SGHAT and CDR2 is FQDESV (reference sequence). CDR3: CASSLAVQPGKYEQYF. CDR3 bases: TGTGCCAGCAGCTTAGCGGTTCAACCAGGGAAGTACGAGCAGTACTTC.

DNA for the CDR3: TGCAGCGTGTGTAAGGGGATAAACACTGAAGCTTTCTTT. Its translation is CSVCKGINTEAFF. The chain joins TRBV29-1 to TRBJ1-1; D is perhaps TRBD1 (5 bases). This CDR3 region has 13 residues. V lost 6 bases, J lost 2 bases, and 13 bases lay in between. CDR1 and CDR2 from the germline V gene are SQVTM and ANQGSEA.

The rearrangement joins TRBV9 to TRBJ2-1; 9 bases map to TRBD2. With 2 bases clipped from V and 5 bases from J, the junction kept 8 bases outside the gene matches. This CDR3 contains 16 residues. The germline gives CDR1 SGDLS, CDR2 YYNGEE. The CDR3 region is CASSVTGTSRNNEQFF. The DNA for the CDR3 is TGTGCCAGCAGCGTGACCGGGACTAGCCGAAACAATGAGCAGTTCTTC. The whole variable domain, remainder taken from reference TRBV9 and TRBJ2-1, is DSGVTQTPKHLITATGQRVTLRCSPRSGDLSVYWYQQSLDQGLQFLIQYYNGEERAKGNILERFSAQQFPDLHSELNLSSLELGDSALYFCASSVTGTSRNNEQFFGPGTRLTVL.

Only a few counts were recorded for this clone. V gene TRBV9 combines with J gene TRBJ2-3, with a possible D match to TRBD1 (6 bases). V was trimmed by 4 bases and J by 4 bases, leaving 16 bases between them. Germline V gene sequence: CDR1 SGDLS, CDR2 YYNGEE. The CDR3 length is 15 residues. The CDR3 region is CASSPGALGSDTQYF. The DNA of the CDR3 is TGTGCCAGCAGCCCAGGGGCCCTCGGATCAGATACGCAGTATTTT.

This clone has only a few counts. CDR3 sequence reads: CAWSPTGGYGYTF. The CDR3 DNA sequence: TGTGCCTGGAGTCCGACAGGAGGCTATGGCTACACCTTC. This rearrangement joins TRBV30 to TRBJ1-2; D might be TRBD1 (6 bases). The CDR3 contains 13 residues. With 2 bases removed from V and 4 bases from J, the gap between germline ends came to 11 bases. From germline, CDR1 is GTSNPN and CDR2 SVGIG (reference sequence). Drawing the rest from reference TRBV30 and TRBJ1-2, the complete variable domain is SQTIHQWPATLVQPVGSPLSLECTVEGTSNPNLYWYRQAAGRGLQLLFYSVGIGQISSEVPQNLSASRPQDRQFILSSKKLLLSDSGFYLCAWSPTGGYGYTFGSGTRLTVV.